Included here is one T cell receptor beta chain sequence, with context. No cognate antigen has been identified for it. Base qualities are not recorded, but no much larger clone differs from it by a single base. The entry originates in a study of blood T cell repertoires in COVID-19 (dated by TCRdb to about 2020). Describing the broader study: Collaborator samples came from the United States, Italy and Spain and covered acute and convalescent phases of COVID-19. The prospective study material was composed of cDNA or gDNA derived from T cells, B-cell-depleted T cells, or PBMCs. Deeply sampled blood TCRbeta repertoires from subjects exposed to, actively infected with, or recovered from COVID-19 were included in the dataset. The repertoires were made available in a free public database intended to serve as a resource for research on the immune response to SARS-CoV-2. Samples came from the ongoing ImmuneRACE study (first 160 participants) plus 1,254 subjects from 6 global collaborators. A de-identified subject ID, COVID-19 status, age in years and sex were almost always included in the sample metadata. Where HLA class I and class II types were available, the types were taken from metadata supplied by the sample provider, not from assay-based typing. Overall study results and their limits: The amount of clinical and demographic metadata varied by source and participant and was provided uncurated.

TCRbeta CDR3 regions were amplified from genomic DNA by means of the immunoSEQ Assay, a bias-controlled multiplex PCR. The study's processing was this. The number of nucleated cells in each sample was estimated from the amplification of reference gene primers within the assay. To quantify the absolute abundance of each unique TCRbeta CDR3 rearrangement, sequence reads were collapsed and filtered. Productive Simpson clonality was computed per sample as the square root of Simpson's diversity index over productive rearrangements. TCRdb mirrors the immuneACCESS table, restricted to in-frame sequences. Some clones are absent from its copies; in checked studies, under half trace to an unresolved V gene, and the reason for the others is unknown. The D gene and trimming were derived from the DNA, and the V and J assignments and clone size from that table. Here the sample has 55,000 to 85,000 clones; approximately 90% occur a single time. The top ten clonotypes cover 5% to 6.5% of the sample.

The CDR3 goes from the cysteine to the phenylalanine over 14 residues. Of all the DNA, just the CDR3 is kept, 42 bases in frame from base 1. The germline V gene encodes CDR1 LNHDA and CDR2 SQIVND (reference sequence). At the junction V is shortened by 8 bases and J by 3 bases, with 14 bases in between. The collaborating institutions used their own protocols to collect whole blood in K2EDTA tubes. For TCRbeta analysis, collaborator samples were shipped as frozen whole blood, as isolated PBMCs, or as DNA extracted from either sample type. The sequenced material came from peripheral blood. The chain employs TRBV19 and TRBJ1-3, with a weak D call of TRBD1 (6 bases match). The sequence was collected from a woman in her late teens or twenties with acute or convalescent COVID-19. The DNA sequence is TGTGCCAGTGGCCGCAGGGGCAGTGGAAACACCATATATTTT. Its translation reads: CASGRRGSGNTIYF.